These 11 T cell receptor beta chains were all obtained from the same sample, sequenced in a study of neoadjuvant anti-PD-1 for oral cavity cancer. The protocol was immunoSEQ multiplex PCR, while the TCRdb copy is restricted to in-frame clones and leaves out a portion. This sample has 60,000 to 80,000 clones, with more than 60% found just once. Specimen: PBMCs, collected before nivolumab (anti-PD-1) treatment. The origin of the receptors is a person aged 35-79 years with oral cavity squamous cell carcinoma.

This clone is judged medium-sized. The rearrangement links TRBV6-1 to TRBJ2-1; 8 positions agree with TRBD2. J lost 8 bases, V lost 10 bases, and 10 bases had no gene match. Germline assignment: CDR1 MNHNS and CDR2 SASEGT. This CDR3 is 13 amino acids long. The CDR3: CATVGTSFHEQFF. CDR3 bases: TGTGCCACCGTTGGGACTAGTTTCCATGAGCAGTTCTTC.

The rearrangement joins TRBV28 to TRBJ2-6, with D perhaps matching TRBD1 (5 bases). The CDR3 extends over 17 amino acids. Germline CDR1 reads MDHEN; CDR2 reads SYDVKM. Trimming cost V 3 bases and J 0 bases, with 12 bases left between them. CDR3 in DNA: TGTGCCAGCAGTTTGGCAGGGATCACCTCTGGGGCCAACGTCCTGACTTTC. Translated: CASSLAGITSGANVLTF.

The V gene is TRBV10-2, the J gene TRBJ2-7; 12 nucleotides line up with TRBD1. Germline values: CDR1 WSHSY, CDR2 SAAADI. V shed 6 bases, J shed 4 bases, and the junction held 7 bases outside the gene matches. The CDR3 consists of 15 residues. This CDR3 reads CASRSPGQGAYEQYF. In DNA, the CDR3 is TGCGCCAGCAGGTCACCGGGACAGGGGGCATACGAGCAGTACTTC.

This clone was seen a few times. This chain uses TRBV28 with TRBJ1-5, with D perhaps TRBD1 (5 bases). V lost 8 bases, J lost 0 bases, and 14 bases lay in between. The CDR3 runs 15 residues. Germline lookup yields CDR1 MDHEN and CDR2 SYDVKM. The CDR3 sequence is CASGGGPLSNQPQHF. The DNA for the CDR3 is TGTGCCAGCGGGGGAGGCCCGCTTAGCAATCAGCCCCAGCATTTT.

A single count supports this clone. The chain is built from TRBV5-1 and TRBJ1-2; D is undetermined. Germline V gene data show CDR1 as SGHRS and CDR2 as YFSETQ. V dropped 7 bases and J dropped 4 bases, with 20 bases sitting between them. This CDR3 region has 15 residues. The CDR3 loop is CASGPTGLLGYGYTF. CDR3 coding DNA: TGCGCCAGCGGACCGACGGGGTTATTGGGCTATGGCTACACCTTC.

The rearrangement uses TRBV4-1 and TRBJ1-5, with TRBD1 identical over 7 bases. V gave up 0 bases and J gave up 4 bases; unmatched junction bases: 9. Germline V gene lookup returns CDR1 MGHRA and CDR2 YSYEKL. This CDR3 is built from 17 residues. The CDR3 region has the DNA TGCGCCAGCAGCCAAGAAGGGGGCTTCCAGGGGAATCAGCCCCAGCATTTT. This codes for CASSQEGGFQGNQPQHF.

The CDR3: CAIRGGLSSNQPQHF. CDR3 DNA sequence: TGTGCCATTCGGGGCGGACTCTCTAGCAATCAGCCCCAGCATTTT. J is TRBJ1-5 and V is TRBV6-1, with D perhaps matching TRBD1 (5 bases). The V end was cut by 10 bases, the J end by 0 bases, with 16 bases between. The germline gives CDR1 MNHNS, CDR2 SASEGT. This CDR3 has 15 residues.

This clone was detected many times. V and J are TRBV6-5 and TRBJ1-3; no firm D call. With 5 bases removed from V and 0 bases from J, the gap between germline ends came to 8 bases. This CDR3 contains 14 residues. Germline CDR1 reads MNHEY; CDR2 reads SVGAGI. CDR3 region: CASSPAFSGNTIYF. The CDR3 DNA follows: TGTGCCAGCAGTCCAGCCTTCTCTGGAAACACCATATATTTT.

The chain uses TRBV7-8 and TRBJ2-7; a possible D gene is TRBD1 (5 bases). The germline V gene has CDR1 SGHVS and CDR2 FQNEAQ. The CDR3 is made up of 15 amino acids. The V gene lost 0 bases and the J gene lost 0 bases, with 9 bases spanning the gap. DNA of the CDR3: TGTGCCAGCAGCTTAGCGGGCAGGGCCTCCTACGAGCAGTACTTC. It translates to CASSLAGRASYEQYF.

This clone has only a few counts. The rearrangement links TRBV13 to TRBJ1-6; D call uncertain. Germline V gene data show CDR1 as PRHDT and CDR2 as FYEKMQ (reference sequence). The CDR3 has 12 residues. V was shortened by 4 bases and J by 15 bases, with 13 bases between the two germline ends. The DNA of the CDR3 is TGTGCCAGCAGCTCCCCCGGAGAGCGCCTCCACTTT. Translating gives CASSSPGERLHF.

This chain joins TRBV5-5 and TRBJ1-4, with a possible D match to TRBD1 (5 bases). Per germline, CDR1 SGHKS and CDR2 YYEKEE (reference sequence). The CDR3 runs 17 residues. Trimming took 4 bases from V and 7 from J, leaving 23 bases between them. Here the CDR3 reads CASSPSLTIGVGEKLFF. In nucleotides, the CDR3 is TGTGCCAGCAGCCCGTCCCTTACTATAGGGGTCGGTGAAAAACTGTTTTTT.